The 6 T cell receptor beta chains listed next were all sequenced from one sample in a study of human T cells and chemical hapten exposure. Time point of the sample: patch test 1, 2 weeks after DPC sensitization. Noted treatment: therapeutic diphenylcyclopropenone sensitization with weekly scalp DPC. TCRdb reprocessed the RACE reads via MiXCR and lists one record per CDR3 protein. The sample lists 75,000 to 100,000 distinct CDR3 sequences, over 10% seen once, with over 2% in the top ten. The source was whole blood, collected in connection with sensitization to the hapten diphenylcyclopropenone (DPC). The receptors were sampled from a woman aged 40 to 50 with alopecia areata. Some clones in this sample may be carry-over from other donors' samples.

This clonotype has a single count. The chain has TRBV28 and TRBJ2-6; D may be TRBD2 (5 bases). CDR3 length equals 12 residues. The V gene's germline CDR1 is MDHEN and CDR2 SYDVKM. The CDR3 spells CPEGPGANVLTF. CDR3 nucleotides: TGTCCTGAGGGTCCTGGGGCCAACGTCCTGACTTTC.

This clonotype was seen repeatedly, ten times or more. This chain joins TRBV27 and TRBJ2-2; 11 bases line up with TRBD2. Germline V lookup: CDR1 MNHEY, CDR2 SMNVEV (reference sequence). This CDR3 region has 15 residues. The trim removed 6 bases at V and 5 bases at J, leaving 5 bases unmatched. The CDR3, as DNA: TGTGCCAGCAGCCTAGCGGGAGGTGGGACCGGGGAGCTGTTTTTT. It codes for CASSLAGGGTGELFF.

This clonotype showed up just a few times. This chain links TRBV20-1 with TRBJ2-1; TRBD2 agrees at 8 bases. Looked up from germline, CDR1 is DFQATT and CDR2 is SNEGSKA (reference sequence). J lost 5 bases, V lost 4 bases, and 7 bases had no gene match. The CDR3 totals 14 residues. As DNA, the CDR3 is TGCAGTGCTATAAGCGGGAGAGGTGACAATGAGCAGTTCTTC. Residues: CSAISGRGDNEQFF.

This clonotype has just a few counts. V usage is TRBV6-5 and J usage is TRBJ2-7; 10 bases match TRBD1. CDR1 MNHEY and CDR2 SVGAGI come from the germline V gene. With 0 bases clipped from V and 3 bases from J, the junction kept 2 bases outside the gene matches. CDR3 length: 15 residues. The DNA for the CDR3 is TGTGCCAGCAGTTACTCCGGACAGGGGGGCTACGAGCAGTACTTC. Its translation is CASSYSGQGGYEQYF.

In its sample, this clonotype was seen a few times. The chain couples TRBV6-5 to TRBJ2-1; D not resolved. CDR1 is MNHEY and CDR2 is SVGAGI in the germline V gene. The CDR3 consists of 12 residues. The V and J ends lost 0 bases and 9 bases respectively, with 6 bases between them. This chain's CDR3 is CASSYSIGEQFF. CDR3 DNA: TGTGCCAGCAGTTACTCGATTGGTGAGCAGTTCTTC.

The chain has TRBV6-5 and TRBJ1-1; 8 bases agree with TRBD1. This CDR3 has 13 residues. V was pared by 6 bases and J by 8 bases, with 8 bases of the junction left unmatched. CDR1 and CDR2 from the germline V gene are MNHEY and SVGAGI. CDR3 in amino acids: CASRTTGVGEAFF. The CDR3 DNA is TGTGCCAGCAGGACGACAGGGGTAGGGGAAGCTTTCTTT.